This TCR beta chain was recovered during a study of early T cells in non-severe SARS-CoV-2 infection. Overall study: Unsorted whole blood bulk RNA was sequenced, with unpaired chains. Points from the study as a whole: Clonotype matching in VDJdb favored anti-spike CD8 responses and did not capture private and CD4 specificities.

V lost 4 bases and J lost 4, with 17 bases in between. CDR3 length: 16 amino acids. Germline CDR1 reads SGHVS; CDR2 reads FQNEAQ. In its sample, this clonotype was seen a few times. The target antigen is unknown. Attachment of unique molecular identifiers to individual cDNA molecules was performed. In TCRdb, the 5' RACE reads were re-called with MiXCR into one record per CDR3 protein. The data show about 98,000 distinct CDR3 sequences, 9.5% to 11% seen once. This receptor was taken from an adult who was a healthcare worker with PCR-confirmed SARS-CoV-2 infection or an uninfected control (not recorded which). Sample: whole blood. The chain has TRBV7-8 and TRBJ1-5, with D hard to call. The CDR3 here is CASSSKERQRNQPQHF. CDR3 in DNA: TGTGCCAGCAGCTCCAAGGAGAGGCAGAGGAATCAGCCCCAGCATTTT.